This TCR beta chain was retrieved from a study of blood T cell repertoires in COVID-19. Turning to the study itself: The United States, Italy and Spain supplied acute and convalescent COVID-19 samples. The analysed material was cDNA or gDNA that came from T cells, B-cell-depleted T cells, or PBMCs.

Clones were read by immunoSEQ multiplex PCR, and TCRdb kept only the in-frame ones, dropping some. The data show approximately 210,000 clones, around 80% seen once. Cohort assignment relied on participant-reported clinical history. Sample: PBMCs or T cells enriched from blood (not recorded which). The TCR sequence derives from a man aged 30 to 45 with acute COVID-19.

The DNA for the CDR3 is TGTGCCAGCAGTGAAAGTAGCGGGGGCCTCAACACCGGGGAGCTGTTTTTT. It yields the protein CASSESSGGLNTGELFF. The V call is TRBV2, the J call TRBJ2-2; 9 bases fit TRBD2. The CDR3 contains 17 residues. CDR1 SNHLY and CDR2 FYNNEI come from the germline V gene. After removal of 2 bases from V and 2 bases from J, the junction contained 6 bases not matched to a gene.